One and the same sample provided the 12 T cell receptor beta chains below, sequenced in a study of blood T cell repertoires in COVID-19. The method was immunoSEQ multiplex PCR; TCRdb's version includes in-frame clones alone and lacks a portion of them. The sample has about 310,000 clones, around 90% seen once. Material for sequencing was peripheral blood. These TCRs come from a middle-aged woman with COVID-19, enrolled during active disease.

The CDR3 DNA follows: TGCGCCAGCAGCCAAAAACGGGAAGAGGTGCAGTTCTTC. The encoded protein is CASSQKREEVQFF. The chain joins TRBV4-3 to TRBJ2-1, with D possibly being TRBD2 (5 bases). This CDR3 is 13 amino acids long. Trimming stripped 2 bases from V and 12 bases from J, with 14 bases between. Germline V lookup: CDR1 LGHNA, CDR2 YSLEER.

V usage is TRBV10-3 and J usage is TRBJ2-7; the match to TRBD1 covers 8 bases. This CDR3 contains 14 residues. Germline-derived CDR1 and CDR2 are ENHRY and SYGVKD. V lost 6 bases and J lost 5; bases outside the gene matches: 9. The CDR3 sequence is CAIRGQEILHEQYF. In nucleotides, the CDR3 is TGTGCCATCAGGGGACAGGAAATCCTCCACGAGCAGTACTTC.

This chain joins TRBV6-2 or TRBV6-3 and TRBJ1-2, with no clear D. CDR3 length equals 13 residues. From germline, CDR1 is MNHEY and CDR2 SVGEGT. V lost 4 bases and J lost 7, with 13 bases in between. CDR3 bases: TGTGCCAGCAGTTCCGACGGGAGGGCTGGCTACACCTTC. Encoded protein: CASSSDGRAGYTF.

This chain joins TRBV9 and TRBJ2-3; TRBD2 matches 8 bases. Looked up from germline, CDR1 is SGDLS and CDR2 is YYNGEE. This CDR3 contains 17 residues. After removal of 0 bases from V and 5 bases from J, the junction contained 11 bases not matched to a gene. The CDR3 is CASSVDGRGGLLDTQYF. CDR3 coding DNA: TGTGCCAGCAGCGTAGACGGTCGGGGGGGCCTCCTAGATACGCAGTATTTT.

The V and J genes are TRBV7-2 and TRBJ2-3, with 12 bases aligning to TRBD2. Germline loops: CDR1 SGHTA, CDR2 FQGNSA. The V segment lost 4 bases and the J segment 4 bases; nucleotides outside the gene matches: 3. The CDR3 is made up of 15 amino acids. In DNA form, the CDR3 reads TGTGCCAGCAGCTCTACTAGCGGGAGGTCAGATACGCAGTATTTT. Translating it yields CASSSTSGRSDTQYF.

CDR3 region: CASSRGTVYEQYF. DNA of the CDR3: TGTGCCAGCAGCCGGGGGACAGTCTACGAGCAGTACTTC. This sequence joins TRBV5-6 and TRBJ2-7, with D maybe TRBD1 (7 bases). CDR1 and CDR2 from the germline V gene are SGHDT and YYEEEE. V lost 4 bases and J 3 bases, leaving 11 bases between the germline ends. CDR3 length equals 13 residues. Using reference TRBV5-6 and TRBJ2-7 for the parts outside the CDR3, the full variable domain is DAGVTQSPTHLIKTRGQQVTLRCSPKSGHDTVSWYQQALGQGPQFIFQYYEEEERQRGNFPDRFSGHQFPNYSSELNVNALLLGDSALYLCASSRGTVYEQYFGPGTRLTVT.

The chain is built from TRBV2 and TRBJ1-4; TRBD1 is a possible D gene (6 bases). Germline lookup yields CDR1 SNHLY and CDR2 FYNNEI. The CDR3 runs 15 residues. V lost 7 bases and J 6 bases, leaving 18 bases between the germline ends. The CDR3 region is CASTEPGAKDEKLFF. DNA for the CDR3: TGTGCCAGCACCGAGCCAGGGGCAAAAGATGAAAAACTGTTTTTT. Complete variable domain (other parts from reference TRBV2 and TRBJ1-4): EPEVTQTPSHQVTQMGQEVILRCVPISNHLYFYWYRQILGQKVEFLVSFYNNEISEKSEIFDDQFSVERPDGSNFTLKIRSTKLEDSAMYFCASTEPGAKDEKLFFGSGTQLSVL.

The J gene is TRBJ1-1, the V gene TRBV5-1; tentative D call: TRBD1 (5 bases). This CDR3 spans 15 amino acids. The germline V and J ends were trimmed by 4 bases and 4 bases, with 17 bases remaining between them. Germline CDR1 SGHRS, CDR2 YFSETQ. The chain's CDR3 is CASSPIGGWATEAFF. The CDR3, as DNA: TGCGCCAGCAGCCCCATCGGGGGTTGGGCCACTGAAGCTTTCTTT. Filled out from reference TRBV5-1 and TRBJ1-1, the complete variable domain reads KAGVTQTPRYLIKTRGQQVTLSCSPISGHRSVSWYQQTPGQGLQFLFEYFSETQRNKGNFPGRFSGRQFSNSRSEMNVSTLELGDSALYLCASSPIGGWATEAFFGQGTRLTVV.

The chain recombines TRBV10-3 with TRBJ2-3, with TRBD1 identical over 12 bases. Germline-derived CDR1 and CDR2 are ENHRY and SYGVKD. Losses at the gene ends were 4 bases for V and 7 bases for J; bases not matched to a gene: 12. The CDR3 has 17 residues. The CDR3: CAISAGDRGRRRNTQYF. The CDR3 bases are TGTGCCATCAGTGCGGGGGACAGGGGGCGAAGGAGAAATACGCAGTATTTT.

CDR3 sequence: CSARGRVGQETQYF. Written as DNA, the CDR3 is TGCAGCGCCAGGGGGCGGGTCGGCCAAGAGACCCAGTACTTC. The chain combines TRBV29-1 with TRBJ2-5, with 8 bases lining up with TRBD1. Trimming cost V 7 bases and J 1 base; bases outside gene matches: 8. This CDR3 contains 14 residues. Germline lookup yields CDR1 SQVTM and CDR2 ANQGSEA.

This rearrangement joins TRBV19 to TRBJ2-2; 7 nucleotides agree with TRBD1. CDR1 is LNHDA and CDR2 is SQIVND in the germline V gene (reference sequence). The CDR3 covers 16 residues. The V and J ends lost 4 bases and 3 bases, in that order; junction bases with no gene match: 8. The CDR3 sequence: CASSTPGRGHTGELFF. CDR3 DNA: TGTGCCAGTAGTACCCCAGGAAGGGGGCACACCGGGGAGCTGTTTTTT. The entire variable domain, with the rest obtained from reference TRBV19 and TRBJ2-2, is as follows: DGGITQSPKYLFRKEGQNVTLSCEQNLNHDAMYWYRQDPGQGLRLIYYSQIVNDFQKGDIAEGYSVSREKKESFPLTVTSAQKNPTAFYLCASSTPGRGHTGELFFGEGSRLTVL.

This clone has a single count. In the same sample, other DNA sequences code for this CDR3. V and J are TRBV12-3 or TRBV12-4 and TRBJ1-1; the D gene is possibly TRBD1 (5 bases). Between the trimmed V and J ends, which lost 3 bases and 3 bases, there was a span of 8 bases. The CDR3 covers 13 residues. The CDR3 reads CASSLQGYTEAFF. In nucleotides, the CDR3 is TGTGCCAGCAGTTTGCAGGGCTACACTGAAGCTTTCTTT.